Presented here are 18 T cell receptor beta chains from one specimen sequenced in a study of OX40 agonist ivuxolimab in advanced cancers. Method: immunoSEQ multiplex PCR; TCRdb's copy keeps in-frame clones and lacks some. The sample lists fewer than 25,000 clones, roughly 70% occurring once. Sequenced here: CD4+ or CD8+ T cells sorted from blood, sampled in a trial of the OX40 agonist ivuxolimab. The receptors derive from an adult with an advanced solid tumor such as melanoma, head and neck, liver or kidney cancer.

This clone was counted once. The chain couples TRBV4-3 to TRBJ2-7, with TRBD2 matching 13 bases. V shed 4 bases and J 4 bases; nucleotides not matched to a gene: 4. Looked up from germline, CDR1 is LGHNA and CDR2 is YSLEER. The CDR3 runs to 15 residues. Written as DNA, the CDR3 is TGCGCCAGCAGCCTCGGGACTAGCGGGGTTTACGAGCAGTACTTC. Protein sequence: CASSLGTSGVYEQYF.

This clone was detected only a few times. This sequence joins TRBV27 and TRBJ1-1; unclear D gene. Germline lookup yields CDR1 MNHEY and CDR2 SMNVEV (reference sequence). CDR3 length: 12 residues. Trimming cost V 5 bases and J 1 base, with 5 bases left between them. CDR3 nucleotides: TGTGCCAGCAGTCGGGGGAACACTGAAGCTTTCTTT. Amino acids: CASSRGNTEAFF.

The chain links TRBV6-5 to TRBJ2-7, with D perhaps assigned TRBD1 or TRBD2 (5 bases each). The V gene's germline CDR1 is MNHEY and CDR2 SVGAGI. This CDR3 is built from 13 residues. V was shortened by 6 bases and J by 3 bases, with 12 bases between the two germline ends. DNA of the CDR3: TGTGCCAGCAGATCGGGACGGAGCTACGAGCAGTACTTC. It specifies CASRSGRSYEQYF.

This chain connects TRBV15 to TRBJ2-2; D remains unclear. There are 16 residues in the CDR3. The germline V gene has CDR1 LNHNV and CDR2 YYDKDF (reference sequence). Trimming took 0 bases from V and 1 from J, leaving 9 bases between them. In DNA form, the CDR3 reads TGTGCCACCAGCAGAGATAAATGGGGGAACACCGGGGAGCTGTTTTTT. Its translation is CATSRDKWGNTGELFF.

The rearrangement joins TRBV30 to TRBJ1-3, with D perhaps TRBD1 (5 bases). This CDR3 region has 14 residues. CDR1 is GTSNPN and CDR2 is SVGIG in the germline V gene (reference sequence). Trimming pared 2 bases from V and 3 bases from J, leaving 11 bases between. The CDR3 DNA reads TGTGCCTGGAGTATCTCGGGGGTTGGAAACACCATATATTTT. Amino acids: CAWSISGVGNTIYF.

The rearrangement joins TRBV2 to TRBJ2-7; D uncertain. V was shortened by 8 bases and J by 1 base, with 15 bases between the two germline ends. The CDR3 is made up of 14 amino acids. Germline V gene data show CDR1 as SNHLY and CDR2 as FYNNEI. CDR3 coding DNA: TGTGCCAGCTCCTATGCGGCAGCATCCTACGAGCAGTACTTC. Translation gives CASSYAAASYEQYF.

The rearrangement joins TRBV6-1 to TRBJ2-3, with 10 bases matching TRBD2. Germline V gene lookup returns CDR1 MNHNS and CDR2 SASEGT. The CDR3 extends over 15 amino acids. J gave up 6 bases and V 7 bases, and 10 bases lay outside the gene matches. This CDR3 is CASNPGLAFPDTQYF. CDR3 in DNA: TGTGCCAGCAACCCGGGACTAGCGTTTCCCGATACGCAGTATTTT.

V usage is TRBV9 and J usage is TRBJ2-1; the match to TRBD2 covers 12 bases. The V and J ends lost 3 bases and 9 bases, in that order; junction bases with no gene match: 4. This CDR3 is 14 amino acids long. From germline, CDR1 is SGDLS and CDR2 YYNGEE. The CDR3, as DNA: TGTGCCAGCAGCGCTAGCGGGGGGGAAGGTGAGCAGTTCTTC. This encodes CASSASGGEGEQFF.

By share of the sample, this clone is medium-sized. The chain joins TRBV11-2 to TRBJ1-6, with D unresolved. CDR3 length equals 12 residues. Per germline, CDR1 SGHAT and CDR2 FQNNGV. V was shortened by 1 base and J by 15 bases, with 10 bases between the two germline ends. This CDR3 reads CASSLVSYDLHF. The CDR3 region has the DNA TGTGCCAGCAGCTTAGTGTCTTATGACCTCCACTTT.

The chain recombines TRBV6-5 with TRBJ2-7; 9 bases line up with TRBD2. CDR3 length: 14 residues. Germline lookup yields CDR1 MNHEY and CDR2 SVGAGI. J was trimmed by 2 bases and V by 6 bases; bases with no gene match: 5. CDR3 loop: CASSPSGTPYEQYF. For the CDR3, the DNA is TGTGCCAGCAGCCCTAGCGGGACCCCCTACGAGCAGTACTTC.

The chain carries TRBV11-1 and TRBJ2-2; TRBD2 matches 10 bases. The V gene end was trimmed by 2 bases and the J gene end by 6 bases; junction bases not matched to a gene: 9. The CDR3 runs to 17 residues. Germline lookup yields CDR1 SGHAT and CDR2 FQDESV (reference sequence). The CDR3 reads CASSLPTSGKWSGELFF. CDR3 coding DNA: TGTGCCAGCAGCTTACCCACTAGCGGGAAATGGTCCGGGGAGCTGTTTTTT.

The J gene is TRBJ2-1, the V gene TRBV5-6; 9 bases are shared with TRBD1. Trimming cost V 0 bases and J 7 bases; bases outside gene matches: 5. The V gene's germline CDR1 is SGHDT and CDR2 YYEEEE. The CDR3 has 15 amino acids. CDR3 bases: TGTGCCAGCAGCTTGGGACAGGGGGGCTGGAATGAGCAGTTCTTC. Protein product: CASSLGQGGWNEQFF.

This clone was picked up a small number of times. V usage is TRBV2 and J usage is TRBJ1-2; 7 bases align to TRBD1. Trimming took 7 bases from V and 6 from J; bases not matched to a gene: 14. Germline assignment: CDR1 SNHLY and CDR2 FYNNEI. The CDR3 contains 15 residues. CDR3 sequence (DNA): TGTGCCAGCATTGTGAGGGGAGGGGGCGAAGATGGCTACACCTTC. Translated, it gives CASIVRGGGEDGYTF.

The genes are TRBV30 and TRBJ1-2, with D hard to call. Germline V lookup: CDR1 GTSNPN, CDR2 SVGIG (reference sequence). CDR3 size: 15 residues. V shed 2 bases and J shed 4 bases, with 17 bases lying between them. Here the CDR3 reads CAWSYPLTSLYGYTF. CDR3 coding DNA: TGTGCCTGGAGTTATCCCCTGACAAGTCTCTATGGCTACACCTTC.

The V and J genes are TRBV7-8 and TRBJ2-7; D gene ambiguous. V was cut by 3 bases and J by 3 bases, with 6 bases left in between. Per germline, CDR1 SGHVS and CDR2 FQNEAQ. The CDR3 runs 12 residues. This CDR3 reads CASSFSDYEQYF. DNA of the CDR3: TGTGCCAGCAGCTTTTCAGACTACGAGCAGTACTTC.

This chain links TRBV5-4 with TRBJ1-2; TRBD1 is a possible D gene (5 bases). CDR1 is SGHNT, CDR2 YYREEE, per germline (reference sequence). This CDR3 is 14 amino acids long. V was cut by 2 bases and J by 3 bases, with 11 bases left in between. In DNA form, the CDR3 reads TGTGCCAGCAGCTTTATTGGAGGGGACTATGGCTACACCTTC. Protein sequence: CASSFIGGDYGYTF.

V and J are TRBV7-8 and TRBJ1-4, with no clear D. V shed 4 bases and J shed 3 bases, with 12 bases lying between them. CDR1 is SGHVS and CDR2 is FQNEAQ in the germline V gene. The CDR3 loop spans 15 amino acids. The CDR3 sequence: CASSSTWGPNEKLFF. The DNA of the CDR3 is TGTGCCAGCAGCTCCACGTGGGGTCCTAATGAAAAACTGTTTTTT.

This clone has a handful of counts. V and J are TRBV10-3 and TRBJ2-3; 7 bases match TRBD2. Per the germline V gene, CDR1 is ENHRY and CDR2 is SYGVKD. J gave up 5 bases and V 3 bases, and 11 bases lay outside the gene matches. The CDR3 totals 16 residues. The CDR3 spells CAISERNYRGEDTQYF. CDR3 DNA: TGTGCCATCAGTGAAAGGAATTATCGGGGGGAAGATACGCAGTATTTT.